Included here is one TCR beta chain sequence, with context. No antigen is known for it. Per-base qualities were not stored, and no clone one base away is much larger. This record belongs to a study of blood T cell repertoires in COVID-19 (dated by TCRdb to 2020 to 2021). Looking at the study overall: Samples covering the acute and convalescent phases of COVID-19 were provided by collaborators in the United States, Italy and Spain. Deeply sampled blood TCRbeta repertoires from subjects exposed to, actively infected with, or recovered from COVID-19 were included in the dataset. The material from the prospective study consisted of cDNA or gDNA derived from T cells, B-cell-depleted T cells, or PBMCs. Samples came from the ongoing ImmuneRACE study (first 160 participants) plus 1,254 subjects from 6 global collaborators. Sample metadata almost always included a de-identified subject ID, COVID-19 status, age in years and sex. Where available, HLA class I and class II types were obtained from metadata supplied by the sample provider rather than from assay-based typing. A freely available public database, intended as a resource for researchers studying the immune response to SARS-CoV-2, is where the repertoires were released. Overall results and qualifications from the work: The quantity of clinical and demographic metadata differed by source and by participant and was supplied without curation.

Trimming removed 7 bases from V and 5 bases from J, leaving 15 bases between the germline ends. The germline V gene provides CDR1 SNHLY and CDR2 FYNNEI. The CDR3 measures 13 amino acids from cysteine to phenylalanine. Only the CDR3 portion is preserved as DNA: 39 bases, with reading frame beginning at the first base. The immunoSEQ Assay, a bias-controlled multiplex PCR, was used to amplify TCRbeta CDR3 regions from genomic DNA. On the authors' methods: The number of nucleated cells in each sample was estimated by amplification of reference gene primers within the assay. Sequence reads were collapsed and filtered to measure the absolute abundance of every unique TCRbeta CDR3 rearrangement. For each sample, productive Simpson clonality was calculated as the square root of Simpson's diversity index over productive rearrangements. TCRdb mirrors the immuneACCESS table, restricted to in-frame sequences. Some clones are absent from its copies; in checked studies, under half trace to an unresolved V gene, and the reason for the others is unknown. The V and J calls and the clone size are those of that table, but D and trimming were determined from the DNA. Here the sample has roughly 300,000 clones; 85% occur a single time. The top ten clones comprise less than 15% of the sample.

The collaborating institutions used their own protocols to collect whole blood in K2EDTA tubes. For TCRbeta analysis, collaborator samples were shipped as frozen whole blood, as isolated PBMCs, or as DNA extracted from either sample type. The sequence derives from a human donor in a cohort sampled during active COVID-19. Recombination connected TRBV2 to TRBJ2-7; TRBD1 is a possible D gene, resting on 5 matching bases. Material for sequencing was peripheral blood. The DNA sequence reads TGTGCCAGCACGACGACCAGGGCCCACGAGCAGTACTTC. Translation gives CASTTTRAHEQYF. The CDR3, completed at both ends by the reference TRBV2 and TRBJ2-7 genes, gives the full variable domain EPEVTQTPSHQVTQMGQEVILRCVPISNHLYFYWYRQILGQKVEFLVSFYNNEISEKSEIFDDQFSVERPDGSNFTLKIRSTKLEDSAMYFCASTTTRAHEQYFGPGTRLTVT.